This T cell receptor (beta chain) originates from a study of blood T cell repertoires in COVID-19. In the study overall: The analysed material was cDNA or gDNA that came from T cells, B-cell-depleted T cells, or PBMCs.

Seattle's enrolled individuals joined amid active infection and were then monitored longitudinally. Original handling: Amplification with reference gene primers provided the estimates of nucleated cell counts. Here immunoSEQ multiplex PCR was the method, and the copy in TCRdb shows in-frame clones only, minus some. That table gives V, J and clone size, and the DNA gave D and trimming. This table has roughly 230,000 clones, roughly 91% appearing once. The CDR3 covers 15 residues. Trimming took 4 bases from V and 8 from J, leaving 20 bases between them. Per the germline V gene, CDR1 is SGHTA and CDR2 is FQGNSA.

The specimen was peripheral blood. This receptor was identified in a man aged 30 to 39 with COVID-19, enrolled during active disease. The chain carries TRBV7-2 and TRBJ1-2; possibly TRBD1 for D (6 bases). The CDR3 spells CASSSWTATPGGYTF. In nucleotides, the CDR3 is TGTGCCAGCAGCTCGTGGACAGCTACCCCGGGGGGCTACACCTTC.